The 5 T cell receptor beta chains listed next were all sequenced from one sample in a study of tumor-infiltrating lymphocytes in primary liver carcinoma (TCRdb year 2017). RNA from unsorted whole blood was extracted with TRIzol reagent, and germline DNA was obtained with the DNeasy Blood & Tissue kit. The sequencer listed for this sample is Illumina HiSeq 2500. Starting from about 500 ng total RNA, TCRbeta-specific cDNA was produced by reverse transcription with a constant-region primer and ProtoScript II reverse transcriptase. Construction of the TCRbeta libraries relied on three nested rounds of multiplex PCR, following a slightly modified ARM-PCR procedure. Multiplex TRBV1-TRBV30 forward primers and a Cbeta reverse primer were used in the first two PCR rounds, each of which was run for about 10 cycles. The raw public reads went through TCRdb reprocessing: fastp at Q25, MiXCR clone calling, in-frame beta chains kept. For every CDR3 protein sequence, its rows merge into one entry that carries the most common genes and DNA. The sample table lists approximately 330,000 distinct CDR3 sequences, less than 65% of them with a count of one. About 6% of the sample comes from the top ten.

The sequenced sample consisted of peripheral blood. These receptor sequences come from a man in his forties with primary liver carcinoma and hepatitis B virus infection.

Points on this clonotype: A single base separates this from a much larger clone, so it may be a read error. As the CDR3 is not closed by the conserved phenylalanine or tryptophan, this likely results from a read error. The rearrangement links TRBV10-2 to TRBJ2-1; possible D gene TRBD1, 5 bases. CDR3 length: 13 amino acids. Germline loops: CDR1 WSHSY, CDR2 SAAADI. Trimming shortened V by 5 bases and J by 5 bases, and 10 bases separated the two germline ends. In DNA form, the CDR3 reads TGCGCCAGCAGTCTGACAGCCCACAATGAGCAGTTCCTC. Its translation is CASSLTAHNEQFL.

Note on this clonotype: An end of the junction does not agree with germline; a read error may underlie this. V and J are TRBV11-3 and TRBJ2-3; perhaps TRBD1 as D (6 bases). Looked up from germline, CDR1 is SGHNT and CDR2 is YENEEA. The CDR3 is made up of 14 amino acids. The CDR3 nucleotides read TGTGCCAGCAGCACCGGGATAGAGGGGGATACACAGTATTTT. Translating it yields CASSTGIEGDTQYF.

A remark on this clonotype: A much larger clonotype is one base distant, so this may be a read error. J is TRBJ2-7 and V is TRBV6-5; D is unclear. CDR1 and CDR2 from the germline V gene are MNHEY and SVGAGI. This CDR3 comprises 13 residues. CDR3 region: CASNYSISAEQYF. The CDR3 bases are TGTGCCAGCAATTACTCGATAAGCGCCGAGCAGTACTTC.

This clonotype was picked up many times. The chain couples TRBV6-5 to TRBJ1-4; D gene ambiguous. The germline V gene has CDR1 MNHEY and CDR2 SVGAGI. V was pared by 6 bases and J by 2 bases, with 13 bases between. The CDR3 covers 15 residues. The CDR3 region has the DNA TGTGCCAGCAGGTCCCTGGGAGGGACTAATGAAAAACTGTTTTTT. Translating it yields CASRSLGGTNEKLFF.

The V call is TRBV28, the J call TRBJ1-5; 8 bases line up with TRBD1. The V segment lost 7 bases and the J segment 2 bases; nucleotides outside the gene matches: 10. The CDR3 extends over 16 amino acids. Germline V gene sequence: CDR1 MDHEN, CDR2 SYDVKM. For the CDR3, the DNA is TGTGCCAGCACTACTCCCAGGGGGCAAGGCAATCAGCCCCAGCATTTT. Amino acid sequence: CASTTPRGQGNQPQHF.